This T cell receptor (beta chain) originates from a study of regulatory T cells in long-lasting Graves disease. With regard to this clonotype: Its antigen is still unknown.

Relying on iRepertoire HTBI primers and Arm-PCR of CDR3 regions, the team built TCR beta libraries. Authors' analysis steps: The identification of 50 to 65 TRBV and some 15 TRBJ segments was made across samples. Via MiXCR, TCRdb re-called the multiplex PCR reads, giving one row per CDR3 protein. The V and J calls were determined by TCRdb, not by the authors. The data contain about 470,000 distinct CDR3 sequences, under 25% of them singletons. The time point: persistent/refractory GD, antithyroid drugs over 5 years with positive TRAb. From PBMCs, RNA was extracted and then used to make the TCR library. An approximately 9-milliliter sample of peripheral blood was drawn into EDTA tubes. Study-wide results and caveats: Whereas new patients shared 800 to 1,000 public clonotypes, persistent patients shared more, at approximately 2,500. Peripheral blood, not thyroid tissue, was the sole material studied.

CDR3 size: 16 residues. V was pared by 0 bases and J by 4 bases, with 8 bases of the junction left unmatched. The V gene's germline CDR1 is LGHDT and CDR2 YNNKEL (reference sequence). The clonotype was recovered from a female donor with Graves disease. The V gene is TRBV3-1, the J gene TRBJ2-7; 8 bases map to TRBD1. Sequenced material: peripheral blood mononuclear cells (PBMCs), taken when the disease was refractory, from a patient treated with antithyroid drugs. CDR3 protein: CASSQDGRQGWYEQYF. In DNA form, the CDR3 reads TGTGCCAGCAGCCAAGATGGGCGACAGGGGTGGTACGAGCAGTACTTC.